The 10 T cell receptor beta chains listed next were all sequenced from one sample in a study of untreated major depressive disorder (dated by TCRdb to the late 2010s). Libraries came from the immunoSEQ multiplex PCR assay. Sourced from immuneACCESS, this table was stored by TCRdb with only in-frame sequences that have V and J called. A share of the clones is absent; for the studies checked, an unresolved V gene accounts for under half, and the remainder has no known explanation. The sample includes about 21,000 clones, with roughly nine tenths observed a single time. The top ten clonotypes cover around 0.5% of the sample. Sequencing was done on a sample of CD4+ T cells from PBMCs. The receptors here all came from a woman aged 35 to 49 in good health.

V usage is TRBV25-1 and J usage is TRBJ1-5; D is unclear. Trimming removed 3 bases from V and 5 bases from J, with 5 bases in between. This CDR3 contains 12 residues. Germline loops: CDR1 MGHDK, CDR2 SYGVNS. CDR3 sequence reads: CASSEGDQPQHF. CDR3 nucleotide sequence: TGTGCCAGCAGTGAGGGAGATCAGCCCCAGCATTTT. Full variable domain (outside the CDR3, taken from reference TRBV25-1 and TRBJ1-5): EADIYQTPRYLVIGTGKKITLECSQTMGHDKMYWYQQDPGMELHLIHYSYGVNSTEKGDLSSESTVSRIRTEHFPLTLESARPSHTSQYLCASSEGDQPQHFGDGTRLSIL.

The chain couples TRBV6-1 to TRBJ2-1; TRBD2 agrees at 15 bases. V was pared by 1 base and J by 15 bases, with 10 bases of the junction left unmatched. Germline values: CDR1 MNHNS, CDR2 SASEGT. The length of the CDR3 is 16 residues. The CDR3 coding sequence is TGTGCCAGCAGTGAAGTAGCGGGACTAGCGGGAGGACGAACGTTCTTC. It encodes CASSEVAGLAGGRTFF.

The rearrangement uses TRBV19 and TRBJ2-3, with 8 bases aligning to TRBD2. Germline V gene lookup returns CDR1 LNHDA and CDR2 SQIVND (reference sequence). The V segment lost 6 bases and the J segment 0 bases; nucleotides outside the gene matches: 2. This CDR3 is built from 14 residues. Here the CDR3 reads CASRAGESTDTQYF. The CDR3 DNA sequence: TGTGCCAGTAGAGCGGGGGAGAGCACAGATACGCAGTATTTT.

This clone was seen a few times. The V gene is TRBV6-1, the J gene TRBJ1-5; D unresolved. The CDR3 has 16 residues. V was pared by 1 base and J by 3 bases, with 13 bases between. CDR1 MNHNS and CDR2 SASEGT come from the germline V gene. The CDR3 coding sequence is TGTGCCAGCAGTGAAGGTTGGTCCAGAACCAATCAGCCCCAGCATTTT. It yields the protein CASSEGWSRTNQPQHF.

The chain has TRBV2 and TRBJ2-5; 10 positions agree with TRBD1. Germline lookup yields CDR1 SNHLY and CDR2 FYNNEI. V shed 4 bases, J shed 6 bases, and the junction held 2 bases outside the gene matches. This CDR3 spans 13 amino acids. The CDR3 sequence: CASSGQGAKTQYF. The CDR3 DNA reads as TGTGCCAGCAGTGGACAGGGGGCAAAGACCCAGTACTTC.

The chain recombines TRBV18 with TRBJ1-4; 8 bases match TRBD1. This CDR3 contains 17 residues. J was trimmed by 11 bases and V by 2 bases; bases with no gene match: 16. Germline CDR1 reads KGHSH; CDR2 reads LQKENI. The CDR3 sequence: CASSPYGQGGGTGKLFF. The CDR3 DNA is TGTGCCAGCTCACCATACGGACAGGGCGGGGGAACGGGGAAACTGTTTTTT.

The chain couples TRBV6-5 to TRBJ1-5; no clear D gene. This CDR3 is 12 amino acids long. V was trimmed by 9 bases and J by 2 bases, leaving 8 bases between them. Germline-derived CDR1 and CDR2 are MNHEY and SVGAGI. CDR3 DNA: TGTGCCAGTAGACAAGGCAATCAGCCCCAGCATTTT. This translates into CASRQGNQPQHF.

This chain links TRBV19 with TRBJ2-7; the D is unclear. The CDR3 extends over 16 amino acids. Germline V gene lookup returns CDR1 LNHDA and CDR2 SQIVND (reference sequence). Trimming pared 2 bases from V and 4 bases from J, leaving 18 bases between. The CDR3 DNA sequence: TGTGCCAGTAGTATATCCCACCATGCTCCCAATTACGAGCAGTACGTC. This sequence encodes CASSISHHAPNYEQYV.

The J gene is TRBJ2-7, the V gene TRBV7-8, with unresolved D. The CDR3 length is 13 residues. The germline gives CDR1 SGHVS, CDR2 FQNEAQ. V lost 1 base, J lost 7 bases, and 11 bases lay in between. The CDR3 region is CASSLERSREQYV. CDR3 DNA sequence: TGTGCCAGCAGCTTAGAAAGGTCGCGGGAGCAGTACGTC.

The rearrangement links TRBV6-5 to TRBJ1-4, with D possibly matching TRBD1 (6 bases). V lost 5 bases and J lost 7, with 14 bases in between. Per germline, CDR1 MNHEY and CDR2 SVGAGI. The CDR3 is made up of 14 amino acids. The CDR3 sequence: CASSVLGTPEKLFF. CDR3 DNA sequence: TGTGCCAGCAGTGTACTCGGGACACCTGAAAAACTGTTTTTT.